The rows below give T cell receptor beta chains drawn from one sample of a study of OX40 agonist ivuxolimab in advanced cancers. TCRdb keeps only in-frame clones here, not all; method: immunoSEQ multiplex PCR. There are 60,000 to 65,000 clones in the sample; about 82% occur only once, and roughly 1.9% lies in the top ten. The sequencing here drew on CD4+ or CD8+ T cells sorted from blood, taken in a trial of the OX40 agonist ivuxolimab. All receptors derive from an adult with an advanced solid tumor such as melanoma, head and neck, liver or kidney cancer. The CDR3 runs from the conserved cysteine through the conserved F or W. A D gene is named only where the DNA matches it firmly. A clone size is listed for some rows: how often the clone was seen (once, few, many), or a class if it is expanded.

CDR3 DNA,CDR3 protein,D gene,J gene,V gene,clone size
TGTGCCAGCAGCTTAGGGGGAGGAGCGGGTAATAGGTACAATGAGCAGTTCTTC,CASSLGGGAGNRYNEQFF,NA,TRBJ2-1,TRBV5-4,NA
TGTGCCAGCAGTCCAACCCCATCTTCGGGGCGGGGGTTAGGCAATGAGCAGTTCTTC,CASSPTPSSGRGLGNEQFF,TRBD2,TRBJ2-1,TRBV7-3,NA
TGTGCCTGGAGTCGGACAGGGGACAGTTCACCCCTCCACTTT,CAWSRTGDSSPLHF,TRBD1,TRBJ1-6,TRBV30,few
TGTGCCAGCAGCGTTAGCGGGACTAGCATCTCCTACGAGCAGTACTTC,CASSVSGTSISYEQYF,TRBD2,TRBJ2-7,TRBV9,NA
TGCGCCAGCAGCCAAGTCTTAGCTAGCGGGATATACGAGCAGTACTTC,CASSQVLASGIYEQYF,TRBD2,TRBJ2-7,TRBV4-3,NA
TGTGCCAGCAGCTTATATACCGAAGCTTTCTTT,CASSLYTEAFF,NA,TRBJ1-1,TRBV7-2,NA
TGCGCCAGCAGCTTGGCGGGGGGAGGCACTGAAGCTTTCTTT,CASSLAGGGTEAFF,NA,TRBJ1-1,TRBV5-1,NA
TGCGCCAGCAGCTTGGTTTCGGGAGTAAGCGAGCAGTACTTC,CASSLVSGVSEQYF,NA,TRBJ2-7,TRBV5-1,NA
TGTGCCAGCAGAGGACTAGCGGATCGCGAGCAGTACTTC,CASRGLADREQYF,TRBD2,TRBJ2-7,TRBV27,NA
TGTGCCAGTAGCCCAGGGGGCTTCGCCTACGAGCAGTACTTC,CASSPGGFAYEQYF,TRBD1,TRBJ2-7,TRBV19,NA
TGCGCCAGCAGCTTTTGGGCAGTCGGACTAGCGGACACAGATACGCAGTATTTT,CASSFWAVGLADTDTQYF,TRBD2,TRBJ2-3,TRBV5-1,NA
TGCGCCAGCACGACGACTAGCGGGAGCGCAGATACGCAGTATTTT,CASTTTSGSADTQYF,TRBD2,TRBJ2-3,TRBV5-1,NA
TGTGCCAGCAGAATAGCGGGAGGCCACTCCTACGAGCAGTACTTC,CASRIAGGHSYEQYF,TRBD2,TRBJ2-7,TRBV5-4,NA
TGTGCCAGCAGTGAAAGGCGGGGGGAGACCCAGTACTTC,CASSERRGETQYF,TRBD2,TRBJ2-5,TRBV2,once
TGCGCCAGCAGCCGGGCCGGGACTAGCGGCAGGTCAGATACGCAGTATTTT,CASSRAGTSGRSDTQYF,TRBD2,TRBJ2-3,TRBV4-3,NA
TGTGCCAGCAGCTTCAGAACAGGCCCTTACAATTCCAACACTGAAGCTTTCTTT,CASSFRTGPYNSNTEAFF,NA,TRBJ1-1,TRBV5-4,NA
TGTGCCAGCAGTGAATGGGGGTACGCTTTCTTT,CASSEWGYAFF,NA,TRBJ1-1,TRBV6-1,NA
TGCAGCGTTTTCCGACAGGCCGAGACCCAGTACTTC,CSVFRQAETQYF,NA,TRBJ2-5,TRBV29-1,NA
TGCGCCAGCAGCCAAGATATGGAGACCCAGTACTTC,CASSQDMETQYF,NA,TRBJ2-5,TRBV5-1,NA
TGTGCCACCAGCAGAGCCGACAGGGGCCACGAGCAGTACTTC,CATSRADRGHEQYF,TRBD1,TRBJ2-7,TRBV15,NA
TGTGCCACCAGCAAAGAGGGTGGCTACACCTTC,CATSKEGGYTF,NA,TRBJ1-2,TRBV15,NA
TGTGCCAGCAGCTTGGTAACCAGGGAGCTGTTTTTT,CASSLVTRELFF,NA,TRBJ2-2,TRBV5-6,NA
TGTGCCAGCAGCCGCGGGGGAAATGAAGAAAAACTGTTTTTT,CASSRGGNEEKLFF,NA,TRBJ1-4,TRBV7-6,NA
TGTGCCAGCAGTTTGGGGGGGGTCTTCTATGGCTACACCTTC,CASSLGGVFYGYTF,NA,TRBJ1-2,TRBV6-5,NA
TGTGCCAGCCGAGCGGGAGGGGCTAATGGGGCCAACGTCCTGACTTTC,CASRAGGANGANVLTF,TRBD2,TRBJ2-6,TRBV5-4,NA
TGCGCCAGCAGCTTGATCGAGCGGGGTTCCTACGAGCAGTACTTC,CASSLIERGSYEQYF,TRBD2,TRBJ2-7,TRBV5-1,NA
TGTGCCAGCAGTTCAAGACAGGGGGGAAATTACGTAGTCTTC,CASSSRQGGNYVVF,TRBD1,TRBJ2-1,TRBV28,NA
TGCGCCAGCAGCCAAGATCAACTCGGAGCGGATCTAAGCACAGATACGCAGTATTTT,CASSQDQLGADLSTDTQYF,NA,TRBJ2-3,TRBV4-1,NA
TGTGCCAGCAGCCGTATAGATTCGACAGGGAGTTTCGCCTACACCTTC,CASSRIDSTGSFAYTF,TRBD1,TRBJ1-2,TRBV5-4,NA
TGTGCCAGCTCACCCGCAGGGTTTAGGGCTGAAGCTTTCTTT,CASSPAGFRAEAFF,NA,TRBJ1-1,TRBV18,few
TGTGCCAGCAGCTTTCAGGGTGTCACTGAAGCTTTCTTT,CASSFQGVTEAFF,NA,TRBJ1-1,TRBV7-2,NA
TGTGCCAGCAGCTTGGTCCAGGGGGGTTCTGCGAACACCGGGGAGCTGTTTTTT,CASSLVQGGSANTGELFF,NA,TRBJ2-2,TRBV11-3,NA
TGTGCCAGCAGCCCCCTGGGGCAGTCCTACAATGAGCAGTTCTTC,CASSPLGQSYNEQFF,NA,TRBJ2-1,TRBV11-2,NA
TGTGCCAGCAGCTTAACGGGGAATCAGCCCCAGCATTTT,CASSLTGNQPQHF,NA,TRBJ1-5,TRBV7-8,NA
TGTGCCACCAGCAGGGATTGGGGGGCGACGAGGGGCTACACCTTC,CATSRDWGATRGYTF,NA,TRBJ1-2,TRBV15,NA
TGTGCCAGCAGCTTACCCCCCGGCGCAGGGATTGAAGCTTTCTTT,CASSLPPGAGIEAFF,NA,TRBJ1-1,TRBV11-3,NA
TGTGCCAGCAGCTTAACGAGAGAAGAGACCCAGTACTTC,CASSLTREETQYF,NA,TRBJ2-5,TRBV7-3,NA
TGTGCCAGCAGTTACGGCCGACTAGCAGATACGCAGTATTTT,CASSYGRLADTQYF,NA,TRBJ2-3,TRBV6-5,once
TGTGCCAGCAGCCGTACAGGGGGGGAGGACTATGGCTACACCTTC,CASSRTGGEDYGYTF,TRBD1,TRBJ1-2,TRBV7-8,NA
TGTGCCAGCAGCTTTGGGGGTACTGGAAACACCATATATTTT,CASSFGGTGNTIYF,NA,TRBJ1-3,TRBV5-4,NA
TGTGCCAGCAGCCAAGTCGCAGGGGTTAACTATGGCTACACCTTC,CASSQVAGVNYGYTF,NA,TRBJ1-2,TRBV14,few
TGTGCCAGCAGCTTAAGGACAGGGGACTACAATGAGCAGTTCTTC,CASSLRTGDYNEQFF,TRBD1,TRBJ2-1,TRBV7-3,NA
TGTGCCAGCAGCTTCAATCTAGCGGGAACAGATACGCAGTATTTT,CASSFNLAGTDTQYF,TRBD2,TRBJ2-3,TRBV7-6,NA
TGTGCCAGTAAACGGGACATAGCGAACACTGAAGCTTTCTTT,CASKRDIANTEAFF,NA,TRBJ1-1,TRBV19,NA
TGTGCCAGCAGCTTAGGCTCTGGAAACATTCAGTACTTC,CASSLGSGNIQYF,NA,TRBJ2-4,TRBV7-9,NA
TGTGCCAGCAGCGTAGGTGGTACTCCGCTGGGAGAGCAGTTCTTC,CASSVGGTPLGEQFF,NA,TRBJ2-1,TRBV9,NA
TGTGCCAGCTCTCCCCAGGGTTGGAACTATGGCTACACCTTC,CASSPQGWNYGYTF,NA,TRBJ1-2,TRBV18,NA
TGTGCCAGCAGCTTGAACCCGGTTTCTGGCTACACCTTC,CASSLNPVSGYTF,NA,TRBJ1-2,TRBV5-5,medium-sized
TGCGCCAGCAGCTCTGTCGGGGGGCTAATTGCGGAGCAGTACTTC,CASSSVGGLIAEQYF,NA,TRBJ2-7,TRBV5-1,NA
TGCGCCAGCAGCTTGCTAGCGGGAGGGCGGGAGCAGTACTTC,CASSLLAGGREQYF,TRBD2,TRBJ2-7,TRBV5-1,NA
TGCGCCAGCAGGAGCGGGAGCTACAATGAGCAGTTCTTC,CASRSGSYNEQFF,TRBD2,TRBJ2-1,TRBV10-2,NA
TGTGCCAGCAGTATAGCCTCAGGGGGCGGAGGCACTGAAGCTTTCTTT,CASSIASGGGGTEAFF,TRBD1,TRBJ1-1,TRBV27,NA
TGCGCCAGCAGCGTCCGGACAAGGGCTAATGAAAAACTGTTTTTT,CASSVRTRANEKLFF,NA,TRBJ1-4,TRBV10-2,NA
TGTGCCAGCAGCCCTTTTTTAAATCAGCCCCAGCATTTT,CASSPFLNQPQHF,NA,TRBJ1-5,TRBV11-2,NA
TGTGCCAGTAGTACGACGGGACAGGGTACCTACGAGCAGTACTTC,CASSTTGQGTYEQYF,TRBD1,TRBJ2-7,TRBV19,NA
TGTGCCAGCAGACTGACCGGGACAGCATATTCACCCCTCCACTTT,CASRLTGTAYSPLHF,TRBD1,TRBJ1-6,TRBV7-2,NA